This note documents a single TCR beta chain sequence. The antigen remains unidentified. The table came from immunoSEQ multiplex PCR; TCRdb's copy has only in-frame clones and leaves some out. The table records tens of thousands of clones, roughly 80% of them present only once. Collection of blood occurred at baseline, at cycle 4 day 1, and at cycle 7 day 1. This entry belongs to a study of OX40 agonist ivuxolimab in advanced cancers. Whole-study findings and limits: Researchers did not determine the expanded peripheral T cells' antigen specificity.

The clonotype originates from an adult with an advanced solid tumor such as melanoma, head and neck, liver or kidney cancer. The sample in question was CD4+ or CD8+ T cells sorted from blood, obtained in a trial of the OX40 agonist ivuxolimab.

Here the CDR3 reads CASSKDRGRGNQPQHF. CDR3 coding DNA: TGCGCCAGCAGCAAGGACAGGGGGCGAGGAAATCAGCCCCAGCATTTT. V usage is TRBV10-2 and J usage is TRBJ1-5, with 11 bases lining up with TRBD1. Germline V gene lookup returns CDR1 WSHSY and CDR2 SAAADI. With V trimmed by 6 bases and J by 4 bases, 8 bases remained unmatched. The CDR3 has 16 amino acids.